The rows below give T cell receptor beta chains drawn from one sample of a study of blood T cell repertoires in COVID-19. Produced via immunoSEQ multiplex PCR; TCRdb's table is partial and in-frame only. The sample records 97,000 or so clones, roughly 90% being singletons. The sequenced sample consisted of peripheral blood. The receptors stem from a woman in her forties or fifties with COVID-19, enrolled during active disease. The CDR3 runs from the conserved cysteine through the conserved F or W. A D gene is named only where the DNA matches it firmly. Expanded clones are given a class, and other clones once, few, many or no size at all.

CDR3: CASSLGVAGGTGELFF
DNA: TGTGCCAGCAGCTTAGGAGTCGCAGGGGGCACCGGGGAGCTGTTTTTT
size: .
J: TRBJ2-2
D: TRBD1
V: TRBV7-6
length: 16

CDR3: CASNREWGTEAFF
DNA: TGTGCCAGTAACAGGGAGTGGGGCACTGAAGCTTTCTTT
size: .
J: TRBJ1-1
D: .
V: TRBV19
length: 13

CDR3: CSVEGGAASNYGYTF
DNA: TGCAGCGTTGAAGGCGGAGCCGCTTCTAACTATGGCTACACCTTC
size: .
J: TRBJ1-2
D: .
V: TRBV29-1
length: 15

CDR3: CASSMVAGGRVELFF
DNA: TGTGCCAGTAGTATGGTTGCGGGAGGAAGGGTGGAGCTGTTTTTT
size: .
J: TRBJ2-2
D: TRBD2
V: TRBV19
length: 15

CDR3: CAWGALGTQYF
DNA: TGTGCCTGGGGGGCTCTGGGTACGCAGTATTTT
size: .
J: TRBJ2-3
D: .
V: TRBV30
length: 11

CDR3: CASSADRANTEAFF
DNA: TGTGCCAGCAGTGCCGACAGGGCGAACACTGAAGCTTTCTTT
size: .
J: TRBJ1-1
D: TRBD1
V: TRBV6-4
length: 14

CDR3: CASSPLPGQAYSGANVLTF
DNA: TGTGCCAGCTCACCTCTCCCGGGACAGGCGTACTCTGGGGCCAACGTCCTGACTTTC
size: .
J: TRBJ2-6
D: TRBD1
V: TRBV18
length: 19

CDR3: CASTPFRDRERRGYTF
DNA: TGTGCCAGCACTCCTTTCCGGGACAGGGAGCGTCGGGGCTACACCTTC
size: .
J: TRBJ1-2
D: TRBD1
V: TRBV28
length: 16

CDR3: CASSQDRGPGTGELFF
DNA: TGTGCCAGCAGTCAGGACAGGGGGCCAGGCACCGGGGAGCTGTTTTTT
size: once
J: TRBJ2-2
D: TRBD1
V: TRBV28
length: 16

CDR3: CASSLSGGQPQHF
DNA: TGTGCCAGCAGCTTATCAGGGGGGCAGCCCCAGCATTTT
size: once
J: TRBJ1-5
D: TRBD1
V: TRBV7-2
length: 13

CDR3: CASSLGRDSRSGNTIYF
DNA: TGTGCCAGCAGCTTGGGCCGGGACTCCCGCTCTGGAAACACCATATATTTT
size: .
J: TRBJ1-3
D: .
V: TRBV5-4
length: 17

CDR3: CASSSGPTGQGGSPLHF
DNA: TGCGCCAGCAGCTCGGGACCGACGGGACAGGGAGGGTCACCCCTCCACTTT
size: .
J: TRBJ1-6
D: TRBD1
V: TRBV5-1
length: 17

CDR3: CASSQDLRVMARGYTF
DNA: TGCGCCAGCAGCCAAGATCTCAGGGTAATGGCGCGGGGCTACACCTTC
size: .
J: TRBJ1-2
D: .
V: TRBV4-3
length: 16

CDR3: CASSGGQIEKLFF
DNA: TGTGCCAGTAGTGGCGGACAGATTGAAAAACTGTTTTTT
size: .
J: TRBJ1-4
D: .
V: TRBV19
length: 13

CDR3: CASSFPTGTAEAFF
DNA: TGTGCCAGCAGCTTCCCTACAGGGACCGCTGAAGCTTTCTTT
size: once
J: TRBJ1-1
D: .
V: TRBV7-9
length: 14

CDR3: CASSYSVSTDTQYF
DNA: TGTGCCAGCAGTTACTCCGTGAGCACAGATACGCAGTATTTT
size: .
J: TRBJ2-3
D: .
V: TRBV6-5
length: 14

CDR3: CASSLQSLQGYGYTF
DNA: TGTGCCAGCAGCTTACAATCACTTCAGGGGTATGGCTACACCTTC
size: .
J: TRBJ1-2
D: .
V: TRBV7-2
length: 15

CDR3: CAWTRGPLYGYTF
DNA: TGTGCCTGGACCAGGGGGCCCCTCTATGGCTACACCTTC
size: .
J: TRBJ1-2
D: TRBD1
V: TRBV30
length: 13